A single sample is the source of the 23 T cell receptor beta chains below, sequenced in a study of shared clonotypes between healthy human individuals. Sequencing used immunoSEQ multiplex PCR; TCRdb keeps in-frame clones, though not all of them. The sample includes roughly 320,000 clones, about nine tenths of them seen just once. The sample comprised memory CD8+ T cells sorted from blood. The sample's subset: CD45RO+ cells pooled with CCR7-negative TemRA cells. These TCRs come from a man between 18 and 29 years old in good health.

The chain combines TRBV5-1 with TRBJ2-3, with 8 bases identical to TRBD1. CDR3 size: 15 residues. Germline V gene data show CDR1 as SGHRS and CDR2 as YFSETQ. Trimming removed 6 bases from V and 2 bases from J; junction bases left unmatched: 8. CDR3 nucleotide sequence: TGCGCCAGCAATGACAGGGGAGATTTCACAGATACGCAGTATTTT. Amino acid sequence: CASNDRGDFTDTQYF. Complete variable domain (other parts from reference TRBV5-1 and TRBJ2-3): KAGVTQTPRYLIKTRGQQVTLSCSPISGHRSVSWYQQTPGQGLQFLFEYFSETQRNKGNFPGRFSGRQFSNSRSEMNVSTLELGDSALYLCASNDRGDFTDTQYFGPGTRLTVL.

CDR3 in DNA: TGTGCCAGCAGCACCATGACTAGCGGGGGGGCCAATGAGCAGTTCTTC. This translates into CASSTMTSGGANEQFF. The chain carries TRBV13 and TRBJ2-1, with 14 bases aligning to TRBD2. CDR1 is PRHDT and CDR2 is FYEKMQ in the germline V gene (reference sequence). V shed 5 bases and J 6 bases; nucleotides not matched to a gene: 6. The CDR3 consists of 16 residues.

The chain joins TRBV5-1 to TRBJ1-6; D is undetermined. The germline gives CDR1 SGHRS, CDR2 YFSETQ. Trimming cost V 0 bases and J 9 bases, with 10 bases left between them. The CDR3 length is 14 residues. The CDR3 protein is CASSLGRAGSPLHF. The CDR3 bases are TGCGCCAGCAGCTTGGGTAGGGCCGGTTCACCCCTCCACTTT.

The table lists this clone with a count of one. The V gene is TRBV13, the J gene TRBJ2-2; D gene ambiguous. This CDR3 is built from 14 residues. Germline values: CDR1 PRHDT, CDR2 FYEKMQ (reference sequence). The V and J ends lost 4 bases and 4 bases respectively, with 10 bases between them. This CDR3 reads CASSSQSGTGELFF. CDR3 DNA: TGTGCCAGCAGCTCCCAATCGGGCACCGGGGAGCTGTTTTTT.

The gene calls are TRBV10-2 and TRBJ2-7, with D perhaps TRBD2 (5 bases). CDR1 is WSHSY, CDR2 SAAADI, per germline. The V end was cut by 3 bases, the J end by 2 bases, with 20 bases between. CDR3 size: 17 residues. CDR3 in DNA: TGCGCCAGCAGTGAAGGTATTAGGTGGACTTCTGCCTACGAGCAGTACTTC. Amino acids: CASSEGIRWTSAYEQYF.

Relative to its sample, this clone is medium-sized. The chain recombines TRBV4-1 with TRBJ2-7; D is perhaps TRBD2 (5 bases). Germline CDR1 reads MGHRA; CDR2 reads YSYEKL. Trimming left V 2 bases short and J 2 bases short, with 7 bases between. The CDR3 is 13 residues long. CDR3 sequence reads: CASSQSSTYEQYF. The CDR3 bases are TGCGCCAGCAGCCAATCTAGCACCTACGAGCAGTACTTC.

The chain uses TRBV2 and TRBJ2-7; D is unclear. CDR1 and CDR2 (germline): SNHLY, FYNNEI. V was shortened by 7 bases and J by 3 bases, with 7 bases between the two germline ends. The CDR3 consists of 11 residues. CDR3 amino acids: CASKEFYEQYF. Written as DNA, the CDR3 is TGTGCCAGCAAGGAGTTCTACGAGCAGTACTTC. Supplemented by reference TRBV2 and TRBJ2-7, the full variable domain reads EPEVTQTPSHQVTQMGQEVILRCVPISNHLYFYWYRQILGQKVEFLVSFYNNEISEKSEIFDDQFSVERPDGSNFTLKIRSTKLEDSAMYFCASKEFYEQYFGPGTRLTVT.

CDR3 DNA sequence: TGCGCCAGCAGCTTGGGCGGTGGGGACGAGCAGTACTTC. Translating gives CASSLGGGDEQYF. The chain recombines TRBV5-1 with TRBJ2-7; D is uncertain. Trimming took 0 bases from V and 5 from J, leaving 9 bases between them. The CDR3 runs 13 residues. CDR1 is SGHRS and CDR2 is YFSETQ in the germline V gene.

This chain uses TRBV27 with TRBJ2-5, with TRBD2 matching over 13 bases. Germline CDR1 reads MNHEY; CDR2 reads SMNVEV (reference sequence). This CDR3 is built from 16 residues. J lost 1 base, V lost 6 bases, and 5 bases had no gene match. CDR3 sequence (DNA): TGTGCCAGCAGGGGACTAGCGGGAATCCCCCAAGAGACCCAGTACTTC. It is translated as CASRGLAGIPQETQYF.

About this clone itself: The sample carries other DNA sequences with the same CDR3. Here the CDR3 reads CASSYEYTDTQYF. CDR3 sequence (DNA): TGTGCCAGCAGTTACGAATACACAGATACGCAGTATTTT. The V and J genes are TRBV6-5 and TRBJ2-3; D gene unclear. The germline gives CDR1 MNHEY, CDR2 SVGAGI. The CDR3 spans 13 residues. The ends were cut back, 2 bases at V and 2 bases at J, with 5 bases in the middle.

The chain joins TRBV13 to TRBJ2-5, with 8 bases aligning to TRBD1. CDR1 is PRHDT and CDR2 is FYEKMQ in the germline V gene (reference sequence). V shed 5 bases and J 5 bases; nucleotides not matched to a gene: 13. This CDR3 contains 16 residues. The CDR3 region is CASSTGQGMKGETQYF. CDR3 nucleotide sequence: TGTGCCAGCAGCACCGGACAGGGAATGAAGGGGGAGACCCAGTACTTC.

V and J are TRBV28 and TRBJ2-7; D unclear. Trimming shortened V by 2 bases and J by 3 bases, and 11 bases separated the two germline ends. Germline CDR1 reads MDHEN; CDR2 reads SYDVKM. The CDR3 loop spans 14 amino acids. The CDR3 sequence is CASSLIARLYEQYF. As DNA, the CDR3 is TGTGCCAGCAGTTTAATTGCTAGGCTCTACGAGCAGTACTTC.

The chain links TRBV6-5 to TRBJ2-1; 8 bases agree with TRBD2. The V gene's germline CDR1 is MNHEY and CDR2 SVGAGI. The CDR3 consists of 14 residues. The V gene end was trimmed by 6 bases and the J gene end by 3 bases; junction bases not matched to a gene: 4. The CDR3 region has the DNA TGTGCCAGCAGATATAGCGGGGACTACAATGAGCAGTTCTTC. Protein product: CASRYSGDYNEQFF.

The chain couples TRBV12-5 to TRBJ2-3; D is unclear. CDR3 length: 17 amino acids. Looked up from germline, CDR1 is LGHNT and CDR2 is FRNRAP. Between the trimmed V and J ends, which lost 3 bases and 0 bases, there was a span of 16 bases. The CDR3 nucleotides are TGTGCTAGTGGTTTTGATGTAGGCGGAGCCAGCACAGATACGCAGTATTTT. The encoded protein is CASGFDVGGASTDTQYF.

The rearrangement joins TRBV4-3 to TRBJ1-4; D is ambiguous. CDR1 is LGHNA, CDR2 YSLEER, per germline. This CDR3 region has 12 residues. V was cut by 1 base and J by 7 bases, with 4 bases left in between. The CDR3 DNA reads as TGCGCCAGCAGCCAAGTTAGTGAAAAACTGTTTTTT. It is translated as CASSQVSEKLFF.

This chain uses TRBV2 with TRBJ1-1; D is uncertain. Germline values: CDR1 SNHLY, CDR2 FYNNEI. Trimming cost V 6 bases and J 1 base, with 6 bases left between them. The CDR3 runs 12 residues. This CDR3 reads CASRRTNTEAFF. The CDR3 DNA reads TGTGCCAGCAGGAGAACGAACACTGAAGCTTTCTTT.

This sequence joins TRBV5-8 and TRBJ2-7, with D possibly being TRBD1 (5 bases). V dropped 0 bases and J dropped 5 bases, with 9 bases sitting between them. The germline V gene has CDR1 SGHTS and CDR2 YDEGEE. The CDR3 covers 13 residues. CDR3 region: CASSLDRLNEQYF. In DNA, the CDR3 is TGTGCCAGCAGCTTGGACAGGCTCAACGAGCAGTACTTC.

The gene calls are TRBV2 and TRBJ2-7; D may correspond to TRBD1 or TRBD2 (5 bases each). The CDR3 is 14 residues long. CDR1 and CDR2 from the germline V gene are SNHLY and FYNNEI. V lost 1 base, J lost 4 bases, and 11 bases lay in between. CDR3 loop: CASSEGAGRYEQYF. DNA for the CDR3: TGTGCCAGCAGTGAAGGAGCAGGGAGATACGAGCAGTACTTC.

This clone was observed a single time. This sequence joins TRBV4-1 and TRBJ2-5; D remains unclear. The CDR3 has 14 residues. V lost 3 bases, J lost 0 bases, and 8 bases lay in between. The germline V gene encodes CDR1 MGHRA and CDR2 YSYEKL. CDR3 amino acids: CASSHPGYQETQYF. The CDR3 bases are TGCGCCAGCAGCCACCCCGGTTACCAAGAGACCCAGTACTTC.

The chain couples TRBV28 to TRBJ1-2, with a possible D match to TRBD1 (6 bases). V was cut by 4 bases and J by 5 bases, with 11 bases left in between. The CDR3 extends over 13 amino acids. Germline CDR1 MDHEN, CDR2 SYDVKM. The CDR3 sequence: CASSWGAEYGYTF. CDR3 coding DNA: TGTGCCAGCAGTTGGGGGGCAGAGTATGGCTACACCTTC.

This clone showed up just once. The chain links TRBV30 to TRBJ2-1; the match to TRBD1 covers 7 bases. With 0 bases clipped from V and 10 bases from J, the junction kept 6 bases outside the gene matches. CDR1 is GTSNPN, CDR2 SVGIG, per germline (reference sequence). The CDR3 extends over 13 amino acids. CDR3 loop: CAWSVGGAWEQFF. CDR3 DNA: TGTGCCTGGAGTGTAGGGGGCGCGTGGGAGCAGTTCTTC.

This clone appeared a single time. The chain recombines TRBV27 with TRBJ2-7, with D perhaps matching TRBD1 (6 bases). CDR1 is MNHEY, CDR2 SMNVEV, per germline (reference sequence). V lost 7 bases and J lost 4, with 14 bases in between. The CDR3 is 13 amino acids. CDR3 in DNA: TGTGCCAGCAAGGGGGATCTGGCTTACGAGCAGTACTTC. As protein: CASKGDLAYEQYF.

This rearrangement joins TRBV4-1 to TRBJ2-7; unclear D gene. Trimming shortened V by 2 bases and J by 0 bases, and 8 bases separated the two germline ends. Germline values: CDR1 MGHRA, CDR2 YSYEKL. The CDR3 has 14 amino acids. The CDR3 loop reads CASSQKDVSYEQYF. DNA of the CDR3: TGCGCCAGCAGCCAAAAGGATGTCTCCTACGAGCAGTACTTC.